These T cell receptor beta chains were read from a single sample in a study of CD8+ T cells in alopecia areata. Measured with immunoSEQ multiplex PCR; TCRdb has only the in-frame clones, and not every one. The sample holds 270,000 or so clones, 55% to 70% seen once. The starting material was CD4+ T cells sorted from blood, obtained at week 24, from a patient treated with tofacitinib. The source is a human donor with alopecia areata. CDR3s leave out the opening cysteine and the closing phenylalanine or tryptophan. Where a row states a size, it is once, few, many or the class of an expanded clone; other rows omit it.

j_gene,v_gene,abundance,CDR3aa
TRBJ1-6,TRBV30,few,AWSRGQGNSPLH
TRBJ1-1,TRBV10-3,few,AIRGQGNTEAF
TRBJ2-7,TRBV7-9,few,ASSPSHPGQGSHEQY
TRBJ2-2,TRBV2,-,ASKEQLGTGELF
TRBJ2-1,TRBV30,-,AWSTREQF
TRBJ2-2,TRBV9,-,ASRGVNTGELF
TRBJ1-5,TRBV4-1,-,ASSQEFGAQPQH
TRBJ2-3,TRBV7-9,few,ASSLGVVHHTDTQY
TRBJ1-5,TRBV6-1,-,ASSVGTADQPQH
TRBJ2-3,TRBV2,few,ASSPTTGGEKNTQY
TRBJ2-7,TRBV6-6,few,ASSYPPPQGEQY